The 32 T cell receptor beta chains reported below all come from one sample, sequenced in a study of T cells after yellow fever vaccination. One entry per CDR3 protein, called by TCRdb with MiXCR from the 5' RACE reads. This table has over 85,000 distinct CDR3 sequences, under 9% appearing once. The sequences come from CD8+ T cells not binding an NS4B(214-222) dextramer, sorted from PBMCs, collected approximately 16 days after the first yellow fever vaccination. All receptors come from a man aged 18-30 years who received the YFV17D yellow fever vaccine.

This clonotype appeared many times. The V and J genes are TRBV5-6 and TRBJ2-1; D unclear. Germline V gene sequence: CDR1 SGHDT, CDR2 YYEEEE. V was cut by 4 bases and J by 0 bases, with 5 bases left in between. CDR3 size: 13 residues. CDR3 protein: CASSIGSYNEQFF. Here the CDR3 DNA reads TGTGCCAGCAGCATAGGCTCCTACAATGAGCAGTTCTTC.

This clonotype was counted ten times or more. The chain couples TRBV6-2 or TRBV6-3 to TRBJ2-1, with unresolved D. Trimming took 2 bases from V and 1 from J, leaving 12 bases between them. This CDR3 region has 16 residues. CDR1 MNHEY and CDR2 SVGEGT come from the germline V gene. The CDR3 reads CASSYRMDKSYNEQFF. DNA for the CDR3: TGTGCCAGCAGTTACCGGATGGATAAGTCCTACAATGAGCAGTTCTTC.

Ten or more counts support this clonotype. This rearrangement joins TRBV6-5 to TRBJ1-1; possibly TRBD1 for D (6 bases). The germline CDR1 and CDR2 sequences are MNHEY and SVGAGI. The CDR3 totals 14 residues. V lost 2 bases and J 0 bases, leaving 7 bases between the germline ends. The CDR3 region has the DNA TGTGCCAGCAGTTACGGGGGCTTGAACACTGAAGCTTTCTTT. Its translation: CASSYGGLNTEAFF.

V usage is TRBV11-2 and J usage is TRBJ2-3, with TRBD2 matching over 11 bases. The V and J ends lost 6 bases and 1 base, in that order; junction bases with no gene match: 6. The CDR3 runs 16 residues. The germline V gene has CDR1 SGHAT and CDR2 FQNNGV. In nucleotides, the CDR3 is TGTGCCAGCAGGGGGGCTAGCGGGGGGCGCACAGATACGCAGTATTTT. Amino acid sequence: CASRGASGGRTDTQYF. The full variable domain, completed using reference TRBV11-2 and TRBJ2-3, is EAGVAQSPRYKIIEKRQSVAFWCNPISGHATLYWYQQILGQGPKLLIQFQNNGVVDDSQLPKDRFSAERLKGVDSTLKIQPAKLEDSAVYLCASRGASGGRTDTQYFGPGTRLTVL.

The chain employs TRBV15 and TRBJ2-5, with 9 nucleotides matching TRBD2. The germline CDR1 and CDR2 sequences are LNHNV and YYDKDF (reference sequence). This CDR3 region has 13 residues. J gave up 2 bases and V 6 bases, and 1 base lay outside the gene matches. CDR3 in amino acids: CATSAGGQETQYF. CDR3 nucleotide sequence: TGTGCCACCAGTGCGGGGGGGCAAGAGACCCAGTACTTC.

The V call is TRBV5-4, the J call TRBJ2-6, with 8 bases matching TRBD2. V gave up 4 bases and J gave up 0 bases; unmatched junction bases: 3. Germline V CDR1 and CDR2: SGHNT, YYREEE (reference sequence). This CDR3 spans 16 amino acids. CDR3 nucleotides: TGTGCCAGCAGCCGCGGGGGGAACTCTGGGGCCAACGTCCTGACTTTC. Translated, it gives CASSRGGNSGANVLTF. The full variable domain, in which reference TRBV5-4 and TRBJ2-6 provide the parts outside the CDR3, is ETGVTQSPTHLIKTRGQQVTLRCSSQSGHNTVSWYQQALGQGPQFIFQYYREEENGRGNFPPRFSGLQFPNYSSELNVNALELDDSALYLCASSRGGNSGANVLTFGAGSRLTVL.

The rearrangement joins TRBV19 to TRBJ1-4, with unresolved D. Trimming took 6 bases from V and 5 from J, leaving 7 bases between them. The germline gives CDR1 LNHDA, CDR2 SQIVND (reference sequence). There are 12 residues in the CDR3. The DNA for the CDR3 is TGTGCCAGTAGAGGCGGAAATGAAAAACTGTTTTTT. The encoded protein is CASRGGNEKLFF.

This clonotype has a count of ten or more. The DNA of the CDR3 is TGTGCCACCGGGGAGGGTTCCTACAATGAGCAGTTCTTC. It specifies CATGEGSYNEQFF. This sequence joins TRBV6-2 or TRBV6-3 and TRBJ2-1; TRBD2 matches 7 bases. Germline CDR1 is MNHEY and CDR2 is SVGEGT. The J segment lost 1 base and the V segment lost 10 bases, leaving 4 bases of the junction unmatched. This CDR3 is built from 13 residues.

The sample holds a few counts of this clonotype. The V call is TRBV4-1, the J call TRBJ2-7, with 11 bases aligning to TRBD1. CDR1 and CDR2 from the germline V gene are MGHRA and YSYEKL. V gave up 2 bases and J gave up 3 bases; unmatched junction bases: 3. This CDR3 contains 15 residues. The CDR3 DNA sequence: TGCGCCAGCAGCCAATGGACAGGGGGCGACTACGAGCAGTACTTC. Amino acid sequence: CASSQWTGGDYEQYF.

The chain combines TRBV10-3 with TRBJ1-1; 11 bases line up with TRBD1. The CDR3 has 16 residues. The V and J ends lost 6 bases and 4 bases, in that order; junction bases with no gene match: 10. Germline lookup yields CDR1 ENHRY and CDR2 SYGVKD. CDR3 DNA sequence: TGTGCCATCAGCATTACAGGGGACAGGGGGACCACTGAAGCTTTCTTT. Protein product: CAISITGDRGTTEAFF.

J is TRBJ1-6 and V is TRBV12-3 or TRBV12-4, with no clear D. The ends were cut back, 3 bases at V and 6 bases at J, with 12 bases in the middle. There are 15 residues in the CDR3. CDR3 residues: CASSFEGSLNSPLHF. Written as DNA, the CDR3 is TGTGCCAGCAGTTTTGAGGGTTCTCTTAATTCACCCCTCCACTTT.

The DNA for the CDR3 is TGCAGCGTTTACCGACAGACCTACAATGAGCAGTTCTTC. Its protein product is CSVYRQTYNEQFF. The rearrangement uses TRBV29-1 and TRBJ2-1, with a weak D call TRBD1 (5 bases). The ends were cut back, 5 bases at V and 2 bases at J, with 10 bases in the middle. The germline gives CDR1 SQVTM, CDR2 ANQGSEA. The CDR3 is 13 residues long.

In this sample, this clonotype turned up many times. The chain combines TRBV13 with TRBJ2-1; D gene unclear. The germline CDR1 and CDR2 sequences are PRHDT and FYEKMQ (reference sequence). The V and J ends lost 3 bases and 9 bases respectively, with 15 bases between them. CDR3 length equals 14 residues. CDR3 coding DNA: TGTGCCAGCAGCTTTTGGTCAGCCCCACTTGAGCAGTTCTTC. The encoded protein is CASSFWSAPLEQFF.

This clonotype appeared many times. CDR3 bases: TGCGCCAGCAGCCCGGGGACTAGCGGGTACAATGAGCAGTTCTTC. As protein: CASSPGTSGYNEQFF. The chain links TRBV5-1 to TRBJ2-1; 12 bases match TRBD2. This CDR3 contains 15 residues. The V gene's germline CDR1 is SGHRS and CDR2 YFSETQ. V dropped 4 bases and J dropped 4; count of bases not matched to a gene: 3.

In nucleotides, the CDR3 is TGCGCCAGCAGCCCCTCGCCCCAGGCGGGAGGTGGCTACACCTTC. This encodes CASSPSPQAGGGYTF. This chain connects TRBV5-1 to TRBJ1-2; D gene ambiguous. The CDR3 is made up of 15 amino acids. Germline CDR1 and CDR2: SGHRS and YFSETQ. With 4 bases removed from V and 7 bases from J, the gap between germline ends came to 20 bases.

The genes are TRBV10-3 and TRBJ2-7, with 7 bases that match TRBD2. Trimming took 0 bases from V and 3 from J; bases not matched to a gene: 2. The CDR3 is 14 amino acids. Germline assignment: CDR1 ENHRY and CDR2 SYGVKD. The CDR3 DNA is TGTGCCATCAGTGAGTCTGGGGGGGGCTACGAGCAGTACGTC. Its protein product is CAISESGGGYEQYV.

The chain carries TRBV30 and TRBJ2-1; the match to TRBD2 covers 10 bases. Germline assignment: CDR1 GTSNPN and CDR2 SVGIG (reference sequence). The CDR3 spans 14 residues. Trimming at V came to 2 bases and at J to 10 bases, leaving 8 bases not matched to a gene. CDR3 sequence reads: CAWSSTSGVGEQFF. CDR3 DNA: TGTGCCTGGAGTTCAACTAGCGGGGTGGGCGAGCAGTTCTTC.

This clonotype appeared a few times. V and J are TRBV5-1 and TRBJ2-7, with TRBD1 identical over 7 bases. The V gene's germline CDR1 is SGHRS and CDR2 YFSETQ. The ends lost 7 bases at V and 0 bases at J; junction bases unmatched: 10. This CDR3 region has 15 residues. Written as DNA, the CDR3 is TGCGCCAGCGGATGGAGGACAGGTATCTCCTACGAGCAGTACTTC. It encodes CASGWRTGISYEQYF.

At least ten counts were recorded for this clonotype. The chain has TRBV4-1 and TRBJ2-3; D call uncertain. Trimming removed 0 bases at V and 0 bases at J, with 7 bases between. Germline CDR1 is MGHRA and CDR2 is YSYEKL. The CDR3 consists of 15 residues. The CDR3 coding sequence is TGCGCCAGCAGCCAAGAAACAGCTAGCACAGATACGCAGTATTTT. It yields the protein CASSQETASTDTQYF.

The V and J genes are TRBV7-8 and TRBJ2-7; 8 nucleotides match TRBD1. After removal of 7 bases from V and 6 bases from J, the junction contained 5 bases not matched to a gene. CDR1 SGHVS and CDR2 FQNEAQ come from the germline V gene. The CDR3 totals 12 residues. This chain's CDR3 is CASTTTGAEQYF. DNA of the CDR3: TGTGCCAGCACCACGACAGGGGCCGAGCAGTACTTC.

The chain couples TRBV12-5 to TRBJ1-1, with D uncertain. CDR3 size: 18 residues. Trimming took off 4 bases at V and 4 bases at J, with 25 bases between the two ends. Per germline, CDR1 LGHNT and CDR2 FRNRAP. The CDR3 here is CASGSPSGGEGYSTEAFF. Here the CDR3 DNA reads TGTGCTAGTGGTTCTCCTTCCGGCGGGGAGGGTTACAGCACTGAAGCTTTCTTT.

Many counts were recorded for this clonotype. In DNA, the CDR3 is TGTGCCAGCAGCTTAACAAGCGCGAACACCGGGGAGCTGTTTTTT. This gives the protein CASSLTSANTGELFF. The rearrangement links TRBV7-3 to TRBJ2-2; D gene uncertain. Germline CDR1 SGHTA, CDR2 FQGTGA. Trimming took 0 bases from V and 0 from J, leaving 5 bases between them. The CDR3 runs 15 residues.

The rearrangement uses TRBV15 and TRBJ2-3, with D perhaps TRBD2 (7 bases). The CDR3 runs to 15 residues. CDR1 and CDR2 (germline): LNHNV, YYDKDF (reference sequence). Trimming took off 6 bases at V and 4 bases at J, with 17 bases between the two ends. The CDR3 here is CATRRGGDMSDTQYF. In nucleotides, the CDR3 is TGTGCCACCAGGAGGGGGGGGGACATGTCAGATACGCAGTATTTT.

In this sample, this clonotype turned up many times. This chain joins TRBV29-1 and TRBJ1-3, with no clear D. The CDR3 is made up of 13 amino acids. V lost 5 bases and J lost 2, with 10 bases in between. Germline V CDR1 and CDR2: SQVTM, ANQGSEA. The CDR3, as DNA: TGCAGCGTTTGGGGTTCGGCTGGAAACACCATATATTTT. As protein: CSVWGSAGNTIYF.

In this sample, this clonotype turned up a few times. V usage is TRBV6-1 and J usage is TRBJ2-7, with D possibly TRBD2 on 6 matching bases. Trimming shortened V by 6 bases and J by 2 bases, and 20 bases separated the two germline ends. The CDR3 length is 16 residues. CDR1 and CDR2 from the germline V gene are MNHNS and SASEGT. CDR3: CASRGAWGTDPYEQYV. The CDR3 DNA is TGTGCCAGCAGAGGGGCGTGGGGGACTGATCCCTACGAGCAGTACGTC.

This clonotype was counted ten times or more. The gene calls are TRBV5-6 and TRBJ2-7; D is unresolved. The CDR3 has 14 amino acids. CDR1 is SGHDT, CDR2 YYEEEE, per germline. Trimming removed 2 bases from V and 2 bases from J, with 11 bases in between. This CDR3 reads CASSFEAAAYEQYF. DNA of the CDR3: TGTGCCAGCAGCTTTGAAGCCGCAGCCTACGAGCAGTACTTC.

CDR3 amino acids: CASSGRTEVNTEAFF. The DNA of the CDR3 is TGTGCCAGTAGTGGTCGGACGGAGGTGAACACTGAAGCTTTCTTT. This sequence joins TRBV19 and TRBJ1-1; D is unclear. CDR3 size: 15 residues. V lost 5 bases, J lost 0 bases, and 13 bases lay in between. Germline assignment: CDR1 LNHDA and CDR2 SQIVND (reference sequence).

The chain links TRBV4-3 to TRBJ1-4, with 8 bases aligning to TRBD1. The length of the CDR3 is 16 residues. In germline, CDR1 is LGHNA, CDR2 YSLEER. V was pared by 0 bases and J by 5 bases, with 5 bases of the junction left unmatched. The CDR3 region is CASSQDEWTGNEKLFF. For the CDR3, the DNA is TGCGCCAGCAGCCAAGATGAGTGGACAGGGAATGAAAAACTGTTTTTT.

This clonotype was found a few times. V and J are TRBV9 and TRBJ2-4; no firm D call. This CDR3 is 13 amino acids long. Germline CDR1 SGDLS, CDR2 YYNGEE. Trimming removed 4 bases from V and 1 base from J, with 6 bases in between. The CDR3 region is CASSPEAKNIQYF. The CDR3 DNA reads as TGTGCCAGCAGCCCCGAGGCCAAAAACATTCAGTACTTC.

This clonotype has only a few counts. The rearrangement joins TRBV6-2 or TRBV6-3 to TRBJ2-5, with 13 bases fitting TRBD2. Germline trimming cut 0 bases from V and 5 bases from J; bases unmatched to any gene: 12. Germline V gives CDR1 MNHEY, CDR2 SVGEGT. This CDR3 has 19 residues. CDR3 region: CASSYSVGLAGERRETQYF. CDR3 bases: TGTGCCAGCAGTTACTCCGTTGGACTAGCGGGGGAAAGGAGGGAGACCCAGTACTTC.

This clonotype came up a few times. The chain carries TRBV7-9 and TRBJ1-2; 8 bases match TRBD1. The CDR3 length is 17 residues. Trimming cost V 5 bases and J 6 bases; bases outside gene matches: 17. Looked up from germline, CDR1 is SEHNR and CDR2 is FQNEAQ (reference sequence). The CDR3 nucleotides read TGTGCCAGCAGCCAACTAAGGACTACAGGGGGGAAGAATGGCTACACCTTC. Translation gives CASSQLRTTGGKNGYTF.

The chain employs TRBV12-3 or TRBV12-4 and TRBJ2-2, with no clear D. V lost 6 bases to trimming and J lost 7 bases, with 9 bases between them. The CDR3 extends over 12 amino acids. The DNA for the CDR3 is TGTGCCAGCAGGGTATTGAGCGGGGAGCTGTTTTTT. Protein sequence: CASRVLSGELFF.